This T cell receptor beta chain appears in the sequencing data of a study of blood T cell repertoires in COVID-19. Here immunoSEQ multiplex PCR was the method, and the copy in TCRdb shows in-frame clones only, minus some. The repertoire has tens of thousands of clones, about 91% of them found once; the top ten carry around 45%. The germline V and J ends were trimmed by 2 bases and 1 base, with 12 bases remaining between them. The CDR3 extends over 15 amino acids. Germline CDR1 and CDR2: MNHEY and SVGEGT. This clone appeared once. V usage is TRBV6-2 or TRBV6-3 and J usage is TRBJ2-7; a weak D match, TRBD1 (5 bases). Sequencing was done on a sample of peripheral blood. This receptor was taken from a woman aged 60-75 years with COVID-19, enrolled during active disease. In DNA form, the CDR3 reads TGTGCCAGCAGTTACGAGGCAGGGAATTCCTACGAGCAGTACTTC. It encodes CASSYEAGNSYEQYF.